The sequence of this TCR beta chain was determined in a study of blood T cell repertoires in COVID-19. Study-level background: COVID-19 samples, acute and convalescent, were from the United States, Italy and Spain. T cells, B-cell-depleted T cells, or PBMCs supplied cDNA or gDNA.

Per germline, CDR1 ENHRY and CDR2 SYGVKD. The CDR3 consists of 17 residues. Unmatched junction bases numbered 13, after V lost 4 bases and J lost 7 bases. Authors' analysis steps: Quantification of nucleated cells was approximated via reference gene primer amplification. The assay was immunoSEQ multiplex PCR, and TCRdb's table has in-frame clones only and misses some. V and J calls and clone size come straight from that table; D and trimming were deduced from the DNA. Of roughly 260,000 clones in the sample, more than 75% were seen once. Source material: peripheral blood. The rearrangement uses TRBV10-3 and TRBJ2-7; 13 bases match TRBD2. The receptor comes from a man aged 40-55 years who had recovered from COVID-19. CDR3 sequence reads: CAISVPGLAGSPQEQYF. The CDR3 DNA sequence: TGTGCCATCAGTGTCCCGGGACTAGCGGGGAGTCCTCAAGAGCAGTACTTC.